This T cell receptor (beta chain) is from a study of T cells after posttransplantation cyclophosphamide. Study results and limitations: TRB clonality was highly associated with recipient CMV seropositivity and reactivation. TRB overlap between skin or GI tissue T cells and blood was limited. Later blood repertoires were often dominated by clones from the donor CD8+ memory compartment.

This clone has ten or more counts. The antigen remains unidentified. TCRdb's table, derived via immunoSEQ multiplex PCR, lists solely in-frame clones and lacks some. Listed for the sample are more than 35,000 clones, none seen a single time. This CDR3 comprises 13 residues. Germline trimming cut 5 bases from V and 10 bases from J; bases unmatched to any gene: 8. CDR1 MNHNS and CDR2 SASEGT come from the germline V gene. Sequencing input: PBMCs. The clonotype originates from a middle-aged man in good health, CMV-negative, and a related stem cell transplant donor. V gene TRBV6-1 combines with J gene TRBJ1-2, with TRBD1 matching 9 bases. In DNA form, the CDR3 reads TGTGCCAGCAGTCCGGGACAGGGATTTCCCTACACCTTC. Its protein product is CASSPGQGFPYTF.